The 10 T cell receptor beta chains below were found in one sample sequenced in a study of blood T cell repertoires in COVID-19. Profiling relied on immunoSEQ multiplex PCR, and the TCRdb table lists in-frame clones only, not all of them. The table records under 250,000 clones, almost 90% of them present only once. The sequenced material came from peripheral blood. These receptors were taken from a woman between 55 and 75 years old with acute or convalescent COVID-19.

This rearrangement joins TRBV5-1 to TRBJ2-5; 7 bases match TRBD2. The V gene end was trimmed by 4 bases and the J gene end by 3 bases; junction bases not matched to a gene: 9. This CDR3 spans 15 amino acids. CDR1 SGHRS and CDR2 YFSETQ come from the germline V gene. The CDR3 coding sequence is TGCGCCAGCAGCCCCGGAGGTGGGAGGGAAGAGACCCAGTACTTC. Translating it yields CASSPGGGREETQYF.

Only a few counts were recorded for this clone. The rearrangement links TRBV6-4 to TRBJ2-1, with a possible D match to TRBD2 (6 bases). Germline CDR1 is MRHNA and CDR2 is SNTAGT. Trimming removed 5 bases from V and 9 bases from J, with 20 bases in between. The CDR3 covers 15 residues. The CDR3 DNA reads TGTGCCAGCAGTTCATCCGCACTAGCTATCGGTGAGCAGTTCTTC. The encoded protein is CASSSSALAIGEQFF.

In DNA, the CDR3 is TGTGCCAGCTCACCGCTGGACAGGGGGACTGGAAACACCATATATTTT. This gives the protein CASSPLDRGTGNTIYF. V usage is TRBV18 and J usage is TRBJ1-3; TRBD1 matches 10 bases. Germline values: CDR1 KGHSH, CDR2 LQKENI. The CDR3 extends over 16 amino acids. J lost 2 bases, V lost 3 bases, and 4 bases had no gene match.

This clone was detected only once. The chain carries TRBV28 and TRBJ1-2; tentative D call: TRBD1 (5 bases). The V and J ends lost 7 bases and 4 bases respectively, with 13 bases between them. Germline loops: CDR1 MDHEN, CDR2 SYDVKM. The CDR3 spans 13 residues. For the CDR3, the DNA is TGTGCCAGCACGTGGCAGGGCTCCTATGGCTACACCTTC. Translated, it gives CASTWQGSYGYTF.

Only one count was recorded for this clone. This chain links TRBV5-1 with TRBJ2-2; D perhaps matches TRBD1 (5 bases). The V and J ends lost 3 bases and 3 bases respectively, with 15 bases between them. Per germline, CDR1 SGHRS and CDR2 YFSETQ. The CDR3 totals 16 residues. The CDR3 is CASSSGSRAYTGELFF. CDR3 bases: TGCGCCAGCAGCTCCGGATCCAGGGCCTACACCGGGGAGCTGTTTTTT. The full variable domain, completed using reference TRBV5-1 and TRBJ2-2, is KAGVTQTPRYLIKTRGQQVTLSCSPISGHRSVSWYQQTPGQGLQFLFEYFSETQRNKGNFPGRFSGRQFSNSRSEMNVSTLELGDSALYLCASSSGSRAYTGELFFGEGSRLTVL.

CDR3 nucleotide sequence: TGTGCCAGCTCCGACAGGGGCGGTGGAAACACCATATATTTT. It yields the protein CASSDRGGGNTIYF. J is TRBJ1-3 and V is TRBV6-6; 8 nucleotides agree with TRBD1. Trimming cost V 8 bases and J 3 bases; bases outside gene matches: 6. Germline CDR1 is MNHNY and CDR2 is SVGAGI (reference sequence). This CDR3 has 14 amino acids.

The chain employs TRBV5-8 and TRBJ2-1; 8 bases match TRBD1. The CDR3 has 12 residues. CDR1 SGHTS and CDR2 YDEGEE come from the germline V gene. The ends lost 5 bases at V and 7 bases at J; junction bases unmatched: 2. CDR3 in amino acids: CASSRQGNEQFF. The CDR3 region has the DNA TGTGCCAGCAGTCGACAGGGGAATGAGCAGTTCTTC.

As concerns this clone: One junction end disagrees with the germline gene, perhaps due to a read error. The CDR3: CARSPKERFF. The CDR3 region has the DNA TGTGCCAGAAGCCCTAAGGAGCGGTTCTTC. V gene TRBV5-3 combines with J gene TRBJ2-1, with D uncertain. TRBV5-3 is placed among ORFs of uncertain function. This CDR3 region has 10 residues.

V gene TRBV12-5 combines with J gene TRBJ1-2, with unresolved D. V gave up 6 bases and J gave up 8 bases, with 13 bases separating them. This CDR3 comprises 12 residues. Germline lookup yields CDR1 LGHNT and CDR2 FRNRAP. CDR3 sequence: CASGLNQQGYTF. The DNA of the CDR3 is TGTGCTAGTGGCCTGAACCAACAGGGCTACACCTTC.

The genes are TRBV27 and TRBJ1-3, with D unclear. Germline lookup yields CDR1 MNHEY and CDR2 SMNVEV (reference sequence). The CDR3 has 13 amino acids. Trimming left V 7 bases short and J 1 base short, with 8 bases between. Here the CDR3 DNA reads TGTGCCAGCATGCCTCTATCTGGAAACACCATATATTTT. Encoded protein: CASMPLSGNTIYF.